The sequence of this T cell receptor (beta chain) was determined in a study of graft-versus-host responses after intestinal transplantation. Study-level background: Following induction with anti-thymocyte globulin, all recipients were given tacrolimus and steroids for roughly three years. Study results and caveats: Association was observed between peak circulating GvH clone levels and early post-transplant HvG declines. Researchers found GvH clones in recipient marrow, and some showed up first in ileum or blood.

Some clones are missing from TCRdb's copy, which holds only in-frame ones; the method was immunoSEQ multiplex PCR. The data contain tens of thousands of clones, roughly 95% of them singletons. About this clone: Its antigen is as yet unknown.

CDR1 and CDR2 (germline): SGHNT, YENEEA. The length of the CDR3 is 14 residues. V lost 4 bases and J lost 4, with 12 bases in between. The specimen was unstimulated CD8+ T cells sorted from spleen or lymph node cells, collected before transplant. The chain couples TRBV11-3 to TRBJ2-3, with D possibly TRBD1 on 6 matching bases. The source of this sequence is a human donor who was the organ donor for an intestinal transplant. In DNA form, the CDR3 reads TGTGCCAGCAGCTCTCAAGGACAGCCAGATACGCAGTATTTT. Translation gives CASSSQGQPDTQYF.